A selection of T cell receptor beta chains follows, all from one sample in a study of T cell responses to AZD1222 COVID-19 vaccine. Profiled with immunoSEQ multiplex PCR; TCRdb holds only in-frame clones, not every one. The data hold approximately 120,000 clones, with approximately 87% observed a single time. The source material was peripheral blood, sampled on day 0 of AZD1222 vaccination. These receptors came from an adult in good health. Both conserved end residues are part of each CDR3. The D gene is left open where the match is weak. Clone size appears in some rows only: once, few, many, or a class for an expanded clone.

d_gene	len	abundance	v_gene	j_gene	CDR3nt	CDR3aa
TRBD1	16	NA	TRBV5-1	TRBJ2-7	TGCGCCAGCAGCTTGGGGGTGCGGGGACAGGGCTACGAGCAGTACTTC	CASSLGVRGQGYEQYF
TRBD1	15	NA	TRBV7-9	TRBJ2-5	TGTGCCAGCAACTACCATGACAGGGGGTCGGAGACCCAGTACTTC	CASNYHDRGSETQYF
NA	19	once	TRBV7-6	TRBJ1-6	TGTGCCAGCAGCGCCCGGTCCGCACAGTCGAGCTCCTATAATTCACCCCTCCACTTT	CASSARSAQSSSYNSPLHF
TRBD2	17	NA	TRBV3-1/TRBV3-2	TRBJ2-5	TGTGCCAGCAGCCAAGGTTTCACTAGCGGGAGTGGGGAGACCCAGTACTTC	CASSQGFTSGSGETQYF
NA	15	NA	TRBV19	TRBJ1-1	TGTGCCAGTAGTATTCGCGGGGCTTTGGGCACTGAAGCTTTCTTT	CASSIRGALGTEAFF
TRBD2	17	NA	TRBV6-2/TRBV6-3	TRBJ2-7	TGTGCCAGCAGCGGGACTAGCGGGACCTCTCAGCCTCGGGAGCAGTACTTC	CASSGTSGTSQPREQYF
NA	10	once	TRBV23-1	TRBJ1-3	TGCGCCAGCAGTCGAAACACCATATATTTT	CASSRNTIYF
TRBD2	16	NA	TRBV6-2/TRBV6-3	TRBJ2-7	TGTGCCAGCAGTTACGGGCTTTGGGGAGGGAAGGACGAGCAGTACTTC	CASSYGLWGGKDEQYF
TRBD2	16	NA	TRBV5-1	TRBJ2-1	TGCGCCAGCAGCTCCCTTAGCGGGAGCTCCTACAATGAGCAGTTCTTC	CASSSLSGSSYNEQFF
TRBD1	15	NA	TRBV6-4	TRBJ2-7	TGTGCCAGCAGTGTAGCGGGACAGGGGCCCTACGAGCAGTACTTC	CASSVAGQGPYEQYF
TRBD1	17	NA	TRBV28	TRBJ1-5	TGTGCCAGCAGGGGAGGGACAGGGGTATGGTACAATCAGCCCCAGCATTTT	CASRGGTGVWYNQPQHF
NA	13	NA	TRBV29-1	TRBJ2-3	TGCAGCGTCGCCCGGGTAGTGACAGATGCGCAGTATTTT	CSVARVVTDAQYF
TRBD1	14	NA	TRBV18	TRBJ1-1	TGTGCCAGCTCGAGACAGGGGGCAAAGGCTGAAGCTTTCTTT	CASSRQGAKAEAFF
NA	13	NA	TRBV6-5	TRBJ2-2	TGTGCCAGCGTGTTGCGGGGAACCGGGGAGCTGTTTTTT	CASVLRGTGELFF
NA	13	NA	TRBV5-4	TRBJ1-1	TGTGCCAGCAGCTATCTAGGGAACACTGAAGCTTTCTTT	CASSYLGNTEAFF
NA	13	many	TRBV3-1/TRBV3-2	TRBJ1-1	TGTGCCAGCAGAGCCCATCTGAACACTGAAGCTTTCTTT	CASRAHLNTEAFF
NA	13	NA	TRBV10-3	TRBJ2-5	TGTGCCATCAGTACCGTAGCGGAGGAGACCCAGTACTTC	CAISTVAEETQYF
TRBD2	16	NA	TRBV4-2	TRBJ2-2	TGTGCCAGCAGCCAGCGGACCGGGACTAGCACCGGGGAGCTGTTTTTT	CASSQRTGTSTGELFF
TRBD2	14	NA	TRBV20-1	TRBJ2-3	TGCAGTGCTAGTCTAGCGGGGGGGAAAGATACGCAGTATTTT	CSASLAGGKDTQYF
TRBD2	16	NA	TRBV24-1	TRBJ2-1	TGTGCCACCAGTGGATCAGAAGCGGGAGGGCTTCGAGAGCAGTTCTTC	CATSGSEAGGLREQFF
NA	13	NA	TRBV5-4	TRBJ2-1	TGTGCCAGCAGCTTGGGTGGGATCGATGAGCAGTTCTTC	CASSLGGIDEQFF
NA	14	NA	TRBV5-1	TRBJ2-7	TGCGCCAGCAGTGGGTCCGCCAGCTCCTACGAGCAGTACTTC	CASSGSASSYEQYF
NA	14	NA	TRBV2	TRBJ1-4	TGTGCCAGCAGTAACAGGGTCGGCAATGAAAAACTGTTTTTT	CASSNRVGNEKLFF
TRBD2	14	few	TRBV3-1/TRBV3-2	TRBJ2-3	TGTGCCAGCAGCCAAGGGGGGGGAGTAGATACGCAGTATTTT	CASSQGGGVDTQYF
TRBD1	15	NA	TRBV28	TRBJ1-5	TGTGCCAGCAGCGCCGCCGGGACAGGGGACCCGCCCCAGCATTTT	CASSAAGTGDPPQHF
NA	14	NA	TRBV27	TRBJ2-1	TGTGCCAGCAGTCCCCTGACAGGGGCTAGCGGACAGTTCTTC	CASSPLTGASGQFF
NA	13	NA	TRBV2	TRBJ2-1	TGTGCCAGCAGTGTTCAAAGGGGCAATGAGCAGTTCTTC	CASSVQRGNEQFF
NA	13	NA	TRBV29-1	TRBJ2-1	TGCAGCGGTGCCGGGACGCCTTACAATGAGCAGTTCTTC	CSGAGTPYNEQFF
NA	16	once	TRBV9	TRBJ2-3	TGTGCCAGCAGCGTAGGCGGGGGCCGAGGTGCAGATACGCAGTATTTT	CASSVGGGRGADTQYF
TRBD1	13	few	TRBV5-5	TRBJ1-2	TGTGCCAGCAGCTTCCAGGGGGCGGATGGCTACACCTTC	CASSFQGADGYTF
NA	15	NA	TRBV29-1	TRBJ2-1	TGCAGCGTTGGACCACACAGGGAGTCCTACAATGAGCAGTTCTTC	CSVGPHRESYNEQFF
NA	14	NA	TRBV4-2	TRBJ1-1	TGTGCCAGCAGCCACGGCACTTCCGGACCTGAAGCTTTCTTT	CASSHGTSGPEAFF
NA	14	once	TRBV1	TRBJ1-1	TGCACCAGCAGAGGTGACAGGGACCACACTGAAGCTTTCTTT	CTSRGDRDHTEAFF
NA	15	NA	TRBV19	TRBJ2-3	TGTGCCAGTGGCTCTCTGAAGGAAGGGGACGATACGCAGTATTTT	CASGSLKEGDDTQYF
TRBD1	16	NA	TRBV6-2/TRBV6-3	TRBJ2-2	TGTGCCAGCAGTTACTTTAAGACAGGGTTCACCGGGGAGCTGTTTTTT	CASSYFKTGFTGELFF
TRBD1	17	NA	TRBV27	TRBJ2-3	TGTGCCAGCAGTCACCTTTCGACAGGGGGGGGTACAGATACGCAGTATTTT	CASSHLSTGGGTDTQYF
NA	13	NA	TRBV30	TRBJ1-6	TGTGCCTGGAGTCGACGGGACACATCACCCCTCCACTTT	CAWSRRDTSPLHF
TRBD1	14	NA	TRBV19	TRBJ1-5	TGTGCCAGTAGTACAGACAGGGGAGGGCAGCCCCAGCATTTT	CASSTDRGGQPQHF
NA	16	NA	TRBV6-1	TRBJ2-1	TGTGCCAGCAGTGGTGTGGGACACCTTATCTACAATGAGCAGTTCTTC	CASSGVGHLIYNEQFF
TRBD1	15	few	TRBV11-2	TRBJ1-1	TGTGCCAGCAGCTTGGCGGGACAGTGGGACACTGAAGCTTTCTTT	CASSLAGQWDTEAFF
NA	13	NA	TRBV5-1	TRBJ1-1	TGCGCCAGCAGCCCGGGAAGAGAGGGTGAAGCTTTCTTT	CASSPGREGEAFF
NA	15	NA	TRBV2	TRBJ2-2	TGTGCCAGCGTCAGTCAGAAAACGAACACCGGGGAGCTGTTTTTT	CASVSQKTNTGELFF
NA	13	NA	TRBV11-2	TRBJ2-7	TGTGCCAGCAGCTTACCCCCCTTGGGAGAGCAGTACTTC	CASSLPPLGEQYF
NA	15	NA	TRBV5-8	TRBJ2-7	TGTGCCAGCAGTACGCCGGACGAGTGGTCCTACGAGCAGTACTTC	CASSTPDEWSYEQYF
NA	13	NA	TRBV30	TRBJ2-5	TGTGCCTGGAGTACGGGGGTAGGGGAGACCCAGTACTTC	CAWSTGVGETQYF
NA	13	NA	TRBV2	TRBJ1-5	TGTGCCAGCAGTCGGGATATCGATCAGCCCCAGCATTTT	CASSRDIDQPQHF
TRBD1	13	NA	TRBV7-8	TRBJ2-7	TGTGCCAGCAGCCCCGACAGGGGGTACGAGCAGTACTTC	CASSPDRGYEQYF
NA	13	once	TRBV2	TRBJ1-1	TGTGCCAGCTCGGGGGGTGTTCGGACTGAAGCTTTCTTT	CASSGGVRTEAFF
NA	18	NA	TRBV18	TRBJ1-2	TGTGCCAGCTCTCGGGGGGCATCCTCTAGAATGGATAACTATGGCTACACCTTC	CASSRGASSRMDNYGYTF
NA	16	NA	TRBV6-1	TRBJ2-1	TGTGCCAGCAGTGACGATGTAGGGGACTCCTACAATGAGCAGTTCTTC	CASSDDVGDSYNEQFF
TRBD1	15	NA	TRBV9	TRBJ1-1	TGTGCCAGCAGCGGGGGACAGGGGGCGCGAACTGAAGCTTTCTTT	CASSGGQGARTEAFF
NA	15	once	TRBV5-1	TRBJ1-5	TGCGCCAGCAGCTTTGACCTCTATAGCAATCAGCCCCAGCATTTT	CASSFDLYSNQPQHF
NA	13	NA	TRBV29-1	TRBJ2-7	TGCAGCGCTCTCAGGGAGATCGGCTACGAGCAGTACTTC	CSALREIGYEQYF